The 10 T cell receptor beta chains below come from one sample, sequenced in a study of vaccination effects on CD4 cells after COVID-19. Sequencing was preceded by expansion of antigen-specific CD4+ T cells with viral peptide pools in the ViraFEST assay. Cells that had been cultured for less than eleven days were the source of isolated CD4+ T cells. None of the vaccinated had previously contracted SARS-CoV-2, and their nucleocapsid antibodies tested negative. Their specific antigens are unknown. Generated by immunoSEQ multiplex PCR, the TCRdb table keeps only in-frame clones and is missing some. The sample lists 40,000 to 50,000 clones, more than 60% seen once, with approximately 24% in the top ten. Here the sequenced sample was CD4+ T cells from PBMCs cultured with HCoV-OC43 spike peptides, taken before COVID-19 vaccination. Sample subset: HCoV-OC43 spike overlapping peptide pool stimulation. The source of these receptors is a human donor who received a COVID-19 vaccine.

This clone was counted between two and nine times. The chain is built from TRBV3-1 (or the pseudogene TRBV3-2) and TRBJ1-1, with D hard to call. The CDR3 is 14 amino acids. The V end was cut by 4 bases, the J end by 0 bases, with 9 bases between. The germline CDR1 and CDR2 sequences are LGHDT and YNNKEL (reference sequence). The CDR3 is CASSLGPMNTEAFF. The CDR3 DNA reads TGTGCCAGCAGCCTTGGACCCATGAACACTGAAGCTTTCTTT.

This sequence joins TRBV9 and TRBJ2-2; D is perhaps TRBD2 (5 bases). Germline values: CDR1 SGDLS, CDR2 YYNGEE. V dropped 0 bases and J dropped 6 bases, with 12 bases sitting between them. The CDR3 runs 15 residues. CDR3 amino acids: CASSVASGVAGELFF. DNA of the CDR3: TGTGCCAGCAGCGTAGCGTCCGGGGTCGCCGGGGAGCTGTTTTTT.

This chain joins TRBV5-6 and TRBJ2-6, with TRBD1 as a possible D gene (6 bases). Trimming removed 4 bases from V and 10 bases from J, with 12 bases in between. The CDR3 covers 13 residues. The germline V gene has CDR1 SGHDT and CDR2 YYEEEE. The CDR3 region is CASSRDTINVLTF. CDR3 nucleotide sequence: TGTGCCAGCAGCCGGGACACAATTAACGTCCTGACTTTC.

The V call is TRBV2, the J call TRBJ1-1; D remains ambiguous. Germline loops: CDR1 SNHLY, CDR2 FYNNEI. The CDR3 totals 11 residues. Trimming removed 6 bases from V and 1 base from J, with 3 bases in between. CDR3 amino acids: CASRQNTEAFF. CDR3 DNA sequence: TGTGCCAGCAGACAGAACACTGAAGCTTTCTTT.

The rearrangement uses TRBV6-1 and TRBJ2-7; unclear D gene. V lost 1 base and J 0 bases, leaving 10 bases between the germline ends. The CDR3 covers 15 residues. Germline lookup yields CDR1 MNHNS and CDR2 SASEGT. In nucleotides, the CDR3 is TGTGCCAGCAGTGAAGGCGGTGCCCTCTCCTACGAGCAGTACTTC. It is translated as CASSEGGALSYEQYF.

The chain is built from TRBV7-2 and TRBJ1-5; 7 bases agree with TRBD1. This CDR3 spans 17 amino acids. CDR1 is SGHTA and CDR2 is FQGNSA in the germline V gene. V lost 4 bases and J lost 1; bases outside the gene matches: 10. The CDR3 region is CASSSGGGQASNQPQHF. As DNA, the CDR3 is TGTGCCAGCAGCTCGGGGGGCGGACAGGCAAGCAATCAGCCCCAGCATTTT.

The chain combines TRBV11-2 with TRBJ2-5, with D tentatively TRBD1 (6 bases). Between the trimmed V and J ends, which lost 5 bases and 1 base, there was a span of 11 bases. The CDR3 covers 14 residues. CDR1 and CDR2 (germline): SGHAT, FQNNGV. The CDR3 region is CASSRRDTQETQYF. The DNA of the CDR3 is TGTGCCAGCAGCCGCCGGGACACCCAAGAGACCCAGTACTTC.

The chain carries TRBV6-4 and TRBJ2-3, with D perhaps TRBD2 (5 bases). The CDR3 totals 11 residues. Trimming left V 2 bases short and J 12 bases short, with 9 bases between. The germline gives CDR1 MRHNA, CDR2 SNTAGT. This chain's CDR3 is CASSDGGYQYF. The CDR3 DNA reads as TGTGCCAGCAGTGACGGCGGGTATCAGTATTTT.

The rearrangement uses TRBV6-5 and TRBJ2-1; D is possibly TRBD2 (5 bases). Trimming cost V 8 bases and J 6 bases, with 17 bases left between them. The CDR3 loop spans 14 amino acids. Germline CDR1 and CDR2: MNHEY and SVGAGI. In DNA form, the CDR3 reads TGTGCCAGCGGGAGCGGTCCTCTAACCAATGAGCAGTTCTTC. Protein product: CASGSGPLTNEQFF.

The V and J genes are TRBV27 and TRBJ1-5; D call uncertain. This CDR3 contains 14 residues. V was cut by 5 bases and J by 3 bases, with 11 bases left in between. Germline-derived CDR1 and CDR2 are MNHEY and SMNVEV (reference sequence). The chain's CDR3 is CASSEYRVNQPQHF. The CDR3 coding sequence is TGTGCCAGCAGTGAGTACCGGGTCAATCAGCCCCAGCATTTT.